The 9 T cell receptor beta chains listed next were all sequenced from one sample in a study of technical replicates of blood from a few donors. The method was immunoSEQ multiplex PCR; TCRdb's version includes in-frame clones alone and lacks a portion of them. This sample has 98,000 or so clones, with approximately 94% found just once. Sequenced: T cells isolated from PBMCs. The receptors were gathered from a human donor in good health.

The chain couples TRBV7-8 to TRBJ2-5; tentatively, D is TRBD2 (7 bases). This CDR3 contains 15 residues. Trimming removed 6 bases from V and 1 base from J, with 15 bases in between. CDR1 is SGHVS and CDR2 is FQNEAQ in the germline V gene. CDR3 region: CASSPAGAFQETQYF. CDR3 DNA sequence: TGTGCCAGCAGTCCTGCGGGGGCCTTCCAAGAGACCCAGTACTTC.

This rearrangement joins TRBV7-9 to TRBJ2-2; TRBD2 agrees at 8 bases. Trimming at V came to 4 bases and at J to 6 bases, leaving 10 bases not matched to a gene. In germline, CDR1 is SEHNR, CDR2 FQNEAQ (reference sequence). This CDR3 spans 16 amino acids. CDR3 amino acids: CASSSELAAYPGELFF. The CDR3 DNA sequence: TGTGCCAGCAGCTCAGAACTAGCGGCATACCCCGGGGAGCTGTTTTTT.

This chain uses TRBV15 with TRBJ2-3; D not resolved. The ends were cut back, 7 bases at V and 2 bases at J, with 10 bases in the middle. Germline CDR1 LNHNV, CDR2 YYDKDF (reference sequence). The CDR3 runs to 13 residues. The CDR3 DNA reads TGTGCCACCACCCCCCAGAACACAGATACGCAGTATTTT. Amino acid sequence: CATTPQNTDTQYF.

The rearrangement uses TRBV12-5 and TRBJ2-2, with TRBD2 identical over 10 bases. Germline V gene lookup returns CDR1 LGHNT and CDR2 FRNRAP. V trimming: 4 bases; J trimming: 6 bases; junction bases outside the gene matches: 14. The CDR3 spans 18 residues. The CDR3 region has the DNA TGTGCTAGTGGTTCCTCCGGGACTAGCGCCTCGAGGGCCGGGGAGCTGTTTTTT. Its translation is CASGSSGTSASRAGELFF.

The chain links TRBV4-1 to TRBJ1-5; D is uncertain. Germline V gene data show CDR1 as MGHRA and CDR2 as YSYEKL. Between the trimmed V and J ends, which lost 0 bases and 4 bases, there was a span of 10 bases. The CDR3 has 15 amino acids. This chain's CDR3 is CASSQDGRENQPQHF. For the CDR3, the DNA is TGCGCCAGCAGCCAAGATGGGAGGGAAAATCAGCCCCAGCATTTT.

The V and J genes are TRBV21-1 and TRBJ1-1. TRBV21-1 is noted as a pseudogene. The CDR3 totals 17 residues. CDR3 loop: CASSKVGTVPRRAEAFF. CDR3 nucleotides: TGTGCCAGCAGCAAAGTAGGCACAGTACCAAGGCGGGCTGAAGCTTTCTTT.

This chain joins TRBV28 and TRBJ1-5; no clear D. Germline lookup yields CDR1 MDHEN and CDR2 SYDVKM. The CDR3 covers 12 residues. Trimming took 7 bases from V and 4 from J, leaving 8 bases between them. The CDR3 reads CASNSLNQPQHF. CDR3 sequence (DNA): TGTGCCAGCAATTCTCTGAATCAGCCCCAGCATTTT.

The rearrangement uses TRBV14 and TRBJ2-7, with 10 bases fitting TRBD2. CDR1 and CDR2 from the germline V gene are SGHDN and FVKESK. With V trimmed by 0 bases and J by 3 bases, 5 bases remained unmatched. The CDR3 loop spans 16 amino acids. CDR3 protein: CASSQDSSGSIYEQYF. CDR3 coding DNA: TGTGCCAGCAGCCAAGATTCTAGCGGGAGTATCTACGAGCAGTACTTC.

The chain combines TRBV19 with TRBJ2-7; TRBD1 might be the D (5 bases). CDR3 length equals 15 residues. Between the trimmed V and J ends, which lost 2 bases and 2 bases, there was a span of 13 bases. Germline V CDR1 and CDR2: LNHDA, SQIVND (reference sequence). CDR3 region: CASSIRSGKAYEQYF. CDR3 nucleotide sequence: TGTGCCAGTAGTATAAGATCAGGGAAGGCCTACGAGCAGTACTTC.